The sequence of this T cell receptor (beta chain) was determined in a study of blood T cell repertoires in COVID-19. TCRdb's copy holds only in-frame clones and misses some; the assay was immunoSEQ multiplex PCR. The sample lists about 38,000 clones; around four fifths were seen once. The germline CDR1 and CDR2 sequences are MNHEY and SVGAGI. After removal of 6 bases from V and 3 bases from J, the junction contained 5 bases not matched to a gene. The CDR3 is 13 amino acids. The clonotype comes from a man aged 50 or older with active COVID-19. The sample was peripheral blood. This rearrangement joins TRBV6-5 to TRBJ2-7; 7 bases are shared with TRBD1. The CDR3: CASSRDSNYEQYF. The CDR3 DNA follows: TGTGCCAGCAGCCGGGACAGTAACTACGAGCAGTACTTC.